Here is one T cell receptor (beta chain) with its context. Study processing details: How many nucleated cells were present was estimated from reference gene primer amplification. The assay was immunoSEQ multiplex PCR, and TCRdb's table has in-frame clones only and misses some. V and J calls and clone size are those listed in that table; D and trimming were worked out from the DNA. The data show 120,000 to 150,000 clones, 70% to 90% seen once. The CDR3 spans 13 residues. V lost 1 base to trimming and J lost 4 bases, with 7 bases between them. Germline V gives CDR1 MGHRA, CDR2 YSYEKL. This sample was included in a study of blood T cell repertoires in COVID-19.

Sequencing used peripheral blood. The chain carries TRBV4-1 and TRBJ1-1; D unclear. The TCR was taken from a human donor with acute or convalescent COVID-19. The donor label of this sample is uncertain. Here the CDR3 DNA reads TGCGCCAGCAGCCAAGCGAGGGCCACTGAAGCTTTCTTT. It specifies CASSQARATEAFF.